Shown below are 29 T cell receptor beta chains from a single sample sequenced in a study of T cells in Graves' hyperthyroidism and ophthalmopathy. It was RNA transcripts that yielded the amplified TCR beta CDR3 regions. The TCR CDR3 was amplified in a first-round RT-PCR using the HTBI primer set. One entry per CDR3 protein, called by TCRdb with MiXCR from the multiplex PCR reads. The table shows about 720,000 distinct CDR3 sequences, with around 19% occurring only once. The sequencing sample was made of blood. These receptor sequences come from a woman between 50 and 59 years old with Graves' hyperthyroidism that later progressed to Graves' ophthalmopathy.

A few counts support this clonotype. The chain joins TRBV10-3 to TRBJ1-3; maybe TRBD1 (5 bases). V lost 0 bases and J lost 4, with 13 bases in between. The germline gives CDR1 ENHRY, CDR2 SYGVKD. This CDR3 spans 16 amino acids. The DNA for the CDR3 is TGTGCCATCAGTGAGTCGGGGCAGGGCTCCGGAAACACCATATATTTT. It is translated as CAISESGQGSGNTIYF.

Comments on this clonotype: This sequence may be a read error, since a much larger clone differs from it by one base. V usage is TRBV7-9 and J usage is TRBJ2-3, with D hard to call. Germline CDR1 and CDR2: SEHNR and FQNEAQ (reference sequence). The V gene lost 4 bases and the J gene lost 2 bases, with 10 bases spanning the gap. There are 14 residues in the CDR3. The CDR3 DNA reads TGTGCCAGCAGCTCCAGGCCGGACACAGATACGCAGTATTTT. Protein: CASSSRPDTDTQYF.

This clonotype was detected ten times or more. V gene TRBV6-1 combines with J gene TRBJ1-1; 9 nucleotides agree with TRBD1. Germline V CDR1 and CDR2: MNHNS, SASEGT. The junction had 1 base not matched to a gene; V was cut back by 4 bases and J by 1 base. This CDR3 comprises 14 residues. The DNA of the CDR3 is TGTGCCAGCAGTGCGGACAGGGGGAACACTGAAGCTTTCTTT. Translating it yields CASSADRGNTEAFF.

In this sample, this clonotype turned up a few times. V usage is TRBV5-1 and J usage is TRBJ2-2, with D possibly TRBD1 on 5 matching bases. CDR3 length equals 15 residues. The germline V gene has CDR1 SGHRS and CDR2 YFSETQ. Trimming took 9 bases from V and 3 from J, leaving 18 bases between them. CDR3: CATAPFGADTGELFF. CDR3 sequence (DNA): TGCGCCACAGCCCCCTTTGGGGCTGACACCGGGGAGCTGTTTTTT. Full variable domain (missing parts from reference TRBV5-1 and TRBJ2-2): KAGVTQTPRYLIKTRGQQVTLSCSPISGHRSVSWYQQTPGQGLQFLFEYFSETQRNKGNFPGRFSGRQFSNSRSEMNVSTLELGDSALYLCATAPFGADTGELFFGEGSRLTVL.

The J gene is TRBJ2-4, the V gene TRBV29-1; D possibly matches TRBD1 or TRBD2 (5 bases each). The CDR3 spans 14 residues. The germline gives CDR1 SQVTM, CDR2 ANQGSEA. The V and J ends lost 6 bases and 2 bases respectively, with 14 bases between them. The CDR3 bases are TGCAGCGTCGTACCTTGGGGGTCCAAAAACATTCAGTACTTC. This encodes CSVVPWGSKNIQYF.

This clonotype was seen a handful of times. The V call is TRBV6-5, the J call TRBJ2-7; weak D call: TRBD1 (6 bases). V was clipped by 5 bases and J by 3 bases, with 11 bases between them. The CDR3 extends over 13 amino acids. The germline gives CDR1 MNHEY, CDR2 SVGAGI. The CDR3 coding sequence is TGTGCCAGCAGTACAGGGTCCGGCTACGAGCAGTACTTC. It specifies CASSTGSGYEQYF.

The V gene is TRBV29-1, the J gene TRBJ1-1; D not resolved. V was shortened by 3 bases and J by 7 bases, with 9 bases between the two germline ends. CDR1 and CDR2 from the germline V gene are SQVTM and ANQGSEA. The CDR3 runs to 11 residues. CDR3 protein: CSVEARFEAFF. The CDR3 DNA follows: TGCAGCGTTGAGGCGAGATTTGAAGCTTTCTTT.

This clonotype was seen repeatedly, ten times or more. The chain uses TRBV5-1 and TRBJ2-7, with D possibly TRBD1 on 6 matching bases. Germline V lookup: CDR1 SGHRS, CDR2 YFSETQ. V was clipped by 4 bases and J by 4 bases, with 24 bases between them. CDR3 length: 17 amino acids. The CDR3 nucleotides are TGCGCCAGCAGCGGCCGGGACACTATCAACTACGGGTACGAGCAGTACTTC. Protein sequence: CASSGRDTINYGYEQYF.

This clonotype appeared many times. The DNA is left out, because the CDR3 cannot be placed on it with certainty; the CDR3 is given as TCRdb lists it. The rearrangement joins TRBV20-1 to TRBJ2-3; TRBD1 is the table's D call and was not checked against the DNA. The CDR3 numbers 17 amino acids, ends counted. The V gene's germline CDR1 is DFQATT and CDR2 SNEGSKA (reference sequence). This CDR3 is CSARVLSLSAPTDTQYF.

The chain joins TRBV6-5 to TRBJ2-5; D perhaps matches TRBD2 (5 bases). This CDR3 region has 14 residues. Germline values: CDR1 MNHEY, CDR2 SVGAGI. V shed 0 bases and J shed 7 bases, with 12 bases lying between them. CDR3 region: CASSYSVSEGTQYF. CDR3 sequence (DNA): TGTGCCAGCAGTTACTCGGTCAGCGAGGGGACCCAGTACTTC.

The V and J genes are TRBV12-3 or TRBV12-4 and TRBJ1-1; TRBD1 might be the D (5 bases). Trimming stripped 6 bases from V and 1 base from J, with 18 bases between. This CDR3 has 16 amino acids. The CDR3 DNA reads TGTGCCAGCAGCCCGGGATGGGGGAAGGAGAACACTGAAGCTTTCTTT. Translation gives CASSPGWGKENTEAFF.

The genes are TRBV27 and TRBJ2-5, with D tentatively TRBD2 (6 bases). The germline V gene has CDR1 MNHEY and CDR2 SMNVEV (reference sequence). The CDR3 has 15 residues. V was pared by 5 bases and J by 5 bases, with 18 bases between. CDR3 DNA sequence: TGTGCCAGCAGTCCCGGCCCGGGGACTTTTGAGACCCAGTACTTC. This gives the protein CASSPGPGTFETQYF.

As DNA, the CDR3 is TGCAGTGCTAGAGATTCAGGGCAAGAAATCTACGAGCAGTACTTC. This encodes CSARDSGQEIYEQYF. The J gene is TRBJ2-7, the V gene TRBV20-1; D possibly corresponds to TRBD1 (5 bases). Between the trimmed V and J ends, which lost 0 bases and 3 bases, there was a span of 15 bases. The CDR3 is 15 amino acids. The germline gives CDR1 DFQATT, CDR2 SNEGSKA (reference sequence).

This clonotype was observed at least ten times. The rearrangement joins TRBV29-1 to TRBJ2-6; D perhaps matches TRBD1 (6 bases). The CDR3 consists of 14 residues. Germline CDR1 is SQVTM and CDR2 is ANQGSEA. V was pared by 6 bases and J by 4 bases, with 13 bases between. In DNA, the CDR3 is TGCAGCGTCGCCTCAGGGGCCGGGGCCAACGTCCTGACTTTC. Translation: CSVASGAGANVLTF.

This clonotype was detected only a few times. The chain is built from TRBV19 and TRBJ1-1; D unresolved. There are 13 residues in the CDR3. Trimming left V 7 bases short and J 1 base short, with 10 bases between. CDR1 is LNHDA, CDR2 SQIVND, per germline (reference sequence). The chain's CDR3 is CASKLFENTEAFF. In nucleotides, the CDR3 is TGTGCCAGTAAACTCTTCGAGAACACTGAAGCTTTCTTT. Full variable domain (remainder filled in from reference TRBV19 and TRBJ1-1): DGGITQSPKYLFRKEGQNVTLSCEQNLNHDAMYWYRQDPGQGLRLIYYSQIVNDFQKGDIAEGYSVSREKKESFPLTVTSAQKNPTAFYLCASKLFENTEAFFGQGTRLTVV.

This clonotype was detected ten times or more. The V and J genes are TRBV5-5 and TRBJ2-3; the match to TRBD2 covers 13 bases. CDR3 length: 17 amino acids. V was clipped by 4 bases and J by 3 bases; unmatched bases: 8. CDR1 and CDR2 (germline): SGHKS, YYEKEE (reference sequence). The CDR3 loop reads CASSTGLAGARTDTQYF. CDR3 coding DNA: TGTGCCAGCAGCACCGGACTAGCGGGGGCCAGGACAGATACGCAGTATTTT.

This clonotype has at least ten counts. The chain joins TRBV29-1 to TRBJ2-2; TRBD2 matches 14 bases. Germline V CDR1 and CDR2: SQVTM, ANQGSEA. Germline trimming cut 6 bases from V and 2 bases from J; bases unmatched to any gene: 17. The CDR3 spans 20 residues. CDR3 sequence (DNA): TGCAGCGTAGGGGCACCGGTACAGGGACTAGCGGGGGCTAACACCGGGGAGCTGTTTTTT. Translating gives CSVGAPVQGLAGANTGELFF.

This clonotype appeared many times. The CDR3 sequence is CASSEVPAGSQHF. The CDR3 DNA follows: TGTGCCAGCAGTGAAGTCCCTGCCGGGTCCCAGCATTTT. J is TRBJ1-5 and V is TRBV2; D remains ambiguous. This CDR3 region has 13 residues. V dropped 1 base and J dropped 11 bases, with 12 bases sitting between them. In germline, CDR1 is SNHLY, CDR2 FYNNEI.

In its sample, this clonotype was seen a few times. CDR3 sequence (DNA): TGTGCCAGCAGCACGCCACAAGGGTACGATGGCTACACCTTC. Amino acid sequence: CASSTPQGYDGYTF. The chain recombines TRBV7-2 with TRBJ1-2; D not resolved. The CDR3 runs 14 residues. V dropped 5 bases and J dropped 6 bases, with 16 bases sitting between them. In germline, CDR1 is SGHTA, CDR2 FQGNSA. Based on the CDR3 plus reference TRBV7-2 and TRBJ1-2, the full variable domain is GAGVSQSPSNKVTEKGKDVELRCDPISGHTALYWYRQSLGQGLEFLIYFQGNSAPDKSGLPSDRFSAERTGGSVSTLTIQRTQQEDSAVYLCASSTPQGYDGYTFGSGTRLTVV.

This clonotype was found many times. The J gene is TRBJ1-6, the V gene TRBV3-1; D is possibly TRBD1 (5 bases). Trimming took off 4 bases at V and 8 bases at J, with 12 bases between the two ends. The CDR3 runs 14 residues. From germline, CDR1 is LGHDT and CDR2 YNNKEL (reference sequence). CDR3 DNA sequence: TGTGCCAGCAGCCGTGGTTTGGGGGATTCACCCCTCCACTTT. Its translation: CASSRGLGDSPLHF.

This clonotype was seen only a few times. The V call is TRBV5-1, the J call TRBJ1-4, with 7 nucleotides matching TRBD1. The junction had 5 bases not matched to a gene; V was cut back by 2 bases and J by 7 bases. The CDR3 is 14 amino acids. The V gene's germline CDR1 is SGHRS and CDR2 YFSETQ. This chain's CDR3 is CASSFYAGGEKLFF. DNA for the CDR3: TGCGCCAGCAGCTTCTACGCAGGGGGTGAAAAACTGTTTTTT.

The chain employs TRBV4-2 and TRBJ2-3; the D is unclear. The V end lost 2 bases, the J end lost 3 bases, and 15 bases lay between the germline ends. CDR3 size: 16 residues. Per the germline V gene, CDR1 is LGHNA and CDR2 is YNFKEQ. The CDR3 sequence: CASSQRRRVRTDTQYF. The CDR3 region has the DNA TGTGCCAGCAGCCAACGGAGAAGGGTGAGGACAGATACGCAGTATTTT.

This clonotype was picked up many times. The chain joins TRBV2 to TRBJ2-7; no reliable D call. The V gene lost 1 base and the J gene lost 6 bases, with 7 bases spanning the gap. CDR1 and CDR2 from the germline V gene are SNHLY and FYNNEI. CDR3 length: 12 amino acids. CDR3 coding DNA: TGTGCCAGCAGTGAAGAGGCAAGCGAGCAGTACTTC. It codes for CASSEEASEQYF.

This clonotype was recorded once. The V and J genes are TRBV2 and TRBJ2-1, with D maybe TRBD2 (7 bases). Trimming removed 5 bases from V and 2 bases from J, with 13 bases in between. This CDR3 is built from 15 residues. Germline assignment: CDR1 SNHLY and CDR2 FYNNEI. The CDR3, as DNA: TGTGCCAGCAGTATACGGGGGGCCCCCTACAATGAGCAGTTCTTC. This translates into CASSIRGAPYNEQFF.

J is TRBJ1-4 and V is TRBV12-3 or TRBV12-4; the D is unclear. CDR3 size: 14 residues. V lost 5 bases, J lost 6 bases, and 13 bases lay in between. CDR3: CASSQVGFDEKLFF. CDR3 sequence (DNA): TGTGCCAGCAGTCAAGTGGGCTTTGATGAAAAACTGTTTTTT.

This clonotype was observed many times. This chain joins TRBV6-5 and TRBJ2-5, with TRBD2 identical over 8 bases. CDR1 is MNHEY and CDR2 is SVGAGI in the germline V gene. After removal of 2 bases from V and 5 bases from J, the junction contained 4 bases not matched to a gene. The length of the CDR3 is 14 residues. The CDR3 sequence: CASSYPGGVETQYF. CDR3 DNA: TGTGCCAGCAGTTACCCGGGAGGGGTGGAGACCCAGTACTTC.

The rearrangement links TRBV28 to TRBJ1-6, with D perhaps TRBD1 (5 bases). The V end was cut by 5 bases, the J end by 0 bases, with 11 bases between. Germline lookup yields CDR1 MDHEN and CDR2 SYDVKM. The CDR3 is 16 residues long. CDR3 sequence: CASSLGPYSYNSPLHF. The CDR3 DNA reads TGTGCCAGCAGTCTGGGACCGTACTCCTATAATTCACCCCTCCACTTT.

Ten or more counts support this clonotype. The chain couples TRBV20-1 to TRBJ1-5; no definite D call. The CDR3 is 15 amino acids. V was cut by 2 bases and J by 0 bases, with 11 bases left in between. CDR1 and CDR2 (germline): DFQATT, SNEGSKA (reference sequence). This CDR3 reads CSARIQTHSNQPQHF. The CDR3 bases are TGCAGTGCTAGAATTCAAACACATAGCAATCAGCCCCAGCATTTT.

This clonotype has just a few counts. CDR3 residues: CASSVNTRTWNTIYF. DNA for the CDR3: TGTGCCAGCAGCGTCAATACCCGGACGTGGAACACCATATATTTT. The chain recombines TRBV9 with TRBJ1-3; no definite D call. In germline, CDR1 is SGDLS, CDR2 YYNGEE. V gave up 2 bases and J gave up 7 bases, with 16 bases separating them. This CDR3 is built from 15 residues.